This entry concerns a single T cell receptor beta chain. The sample comes from a study of blood T cell repertoires in COVID-19. In germline, CDR1 is SGHRS, CDR2 YFSETQ. V lost 5 bases, J lost 0 bases, and 14 bases lay in between. The CDR3 length is 16 residues. The protocol was immunoSEQ multiplex PCR, while the TCRdb copy is restricted to in-frame clones and leaves out a portion. Here the sample spans about 33,000 clones, around 84% being singletons. The sequencing input was peripheral blood. The sequence derives from a man at least 80 years old with acute or convalescent COVID-19. The chain employs TRBV5-1 and TRBJ2-2; possibly TRBD2 for D (6 bases). CDR3 bases: TGCGCCAGCAGATCGCCGGGACTCGCGAACACCGGGGAGCTGTTTTTT. Translation gives CASRSPGLANTGELFF.